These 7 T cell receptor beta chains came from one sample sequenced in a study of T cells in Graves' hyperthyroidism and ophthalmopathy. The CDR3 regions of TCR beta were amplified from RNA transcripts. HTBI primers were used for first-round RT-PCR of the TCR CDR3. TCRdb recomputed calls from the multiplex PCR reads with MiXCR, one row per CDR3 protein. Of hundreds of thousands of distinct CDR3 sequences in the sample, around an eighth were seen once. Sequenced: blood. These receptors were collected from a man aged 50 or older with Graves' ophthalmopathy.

The CDR3 loop is CSAGTSGRVNEQFF. Written as DNA, the CDR3 is TGCAGTGCCGGGACTAGCGGGAGGGTTAATGAGCAGTTCTTC. The rearrangement joins TRBV20-1 to TRBJ2-1; TRBD2 aligns across 16 bases. V was clipped by 6 bases and J by 7 bases; unmatched bases: 3. Germline V lookup: CDR1 DFQATT, CDR2 SNEGSKA (reference sequence). The CDR3 runs 14 residues.

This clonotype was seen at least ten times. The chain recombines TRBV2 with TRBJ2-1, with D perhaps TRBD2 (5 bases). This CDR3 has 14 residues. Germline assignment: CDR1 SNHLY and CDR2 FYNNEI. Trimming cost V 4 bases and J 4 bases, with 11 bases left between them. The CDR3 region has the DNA TGTGCCAGCAGTGTGAGGGCGTCTTACAATGAGCAGTTCTTC. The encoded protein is CASSVRASYNEQFF.

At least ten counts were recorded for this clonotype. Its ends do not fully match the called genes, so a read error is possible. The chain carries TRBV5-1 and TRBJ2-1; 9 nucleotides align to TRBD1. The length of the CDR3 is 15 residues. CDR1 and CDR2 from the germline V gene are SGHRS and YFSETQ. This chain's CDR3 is CASSLGGQGYNEQFF. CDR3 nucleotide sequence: TGTGCCAGCTCACTTGGGGGACAGGGCTACAATGAGCAGTTCTTC.

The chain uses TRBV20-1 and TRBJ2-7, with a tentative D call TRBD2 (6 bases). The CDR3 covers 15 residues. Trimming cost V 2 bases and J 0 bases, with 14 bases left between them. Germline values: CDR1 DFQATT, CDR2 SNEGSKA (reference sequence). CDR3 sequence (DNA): TGCAGTGCTAGAATAGCGGAGACTAGCTCCTACGAGCAGTACTTC. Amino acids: CSARIAETSSYEQYF.

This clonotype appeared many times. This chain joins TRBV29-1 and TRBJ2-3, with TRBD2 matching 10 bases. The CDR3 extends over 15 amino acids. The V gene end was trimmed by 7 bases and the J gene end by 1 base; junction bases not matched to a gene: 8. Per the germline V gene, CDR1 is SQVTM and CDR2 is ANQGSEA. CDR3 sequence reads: CSATILAGRTDTQYF. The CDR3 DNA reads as TGCAGCGCGACAATACTAGCGGGGCGCACAGATACGCAGTATTTT.

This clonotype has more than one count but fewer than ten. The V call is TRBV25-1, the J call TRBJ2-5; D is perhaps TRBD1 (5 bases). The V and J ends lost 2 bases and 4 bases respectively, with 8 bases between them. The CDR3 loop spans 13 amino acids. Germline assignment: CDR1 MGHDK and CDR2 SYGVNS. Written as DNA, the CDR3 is TGTGCCAGCAGTGAACCTGGGGCAGAGACCCAGTACTTC. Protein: CASSEPGAETQYF.

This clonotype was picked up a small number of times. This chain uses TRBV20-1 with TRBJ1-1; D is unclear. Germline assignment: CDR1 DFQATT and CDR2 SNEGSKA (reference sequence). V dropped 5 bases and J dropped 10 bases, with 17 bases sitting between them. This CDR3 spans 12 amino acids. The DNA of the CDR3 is TGCAGTGCTCCCCGGAACACGAGGGCAGCTTTCTTT. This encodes CSAPRNTRAAFF.